This T cell receptor beta chain was found in a study of cytomegalovirus exposure and HLA in healthy donors (TCRdb year 2017). About the investigation overall: In an earlier analysis of approximately 640 of the donors, 276 Gb of sequence data and just under 120 million unique TCR beta sequences from about 180 million T cells were reported. An early release covering some 640 HLA-typed donors comprised approximately 290 gigabases of sequencing data and roughly 85 million unique TCR sequences. Of the roughly 400 genotyped donors, more than 75% were placed in the genetic ancestry cluster associated with self-reported Caucasian donors. The study aimed to test whether cataloging public T cell receptors could reveal signatures of past pathogen exposure. The study profiled the T cell repertoires of 500 to 800 subjects by immunosequencing and related them to cytomegalovirus serostatus. In addition to the first cohort of roughly 700 subjects, a separate validation cohort of 130 or so different subjects was used. To predict cytomegalovirus infection status, the study brought together high-throughput TCR immunosequencing, statistical association of individual TCRs with disease status, and machine learning. A later analysis re-analyzed previously published TCR beta repertoires from about 600 donors and added high-resolution HLA genotyping to study TCR occurrence patterns. Rather than drawing on any new phenotypic data, the later analysis identified candidate immune exposures from TCR beta sequences and the way those sequences occurred across donors. To decide whether each TCR beta V gene segment behaved as functional or pseudogenic, an earlier analysis of fewer than 750 of the donors relied on high-throughput TCR beta sequencing. Donor age, sex, ethnicity and CMV serostatus were collected together with the repertoire data. In a later genetic analysis, genome-wide SNP genotypes for about three fifths of the roughly 670 donors were used, and that subset was treated as a discovery cohort. Every discovery cohort repertoire had been produced on one sequencing platform. Both class I and class II loci were covered by HLA typing, at four-digit resolution. Typing coverage varied by locus: about 620-630 donors for A, B, C, DRB1 and DQB1; some 520 for DQA1; more than 600 for DPA1; around 490 for DPB1. A few DR-DQ haplotypes were handled as single units for association and clustering because linkage in the cohort was strong. On average, roughly 240,000 unique TCR beta nucleotide sequences were sequenced per donor among 300 to 500 genotyped donors of the cohort, with roughly a sixth of those sequences being non-productive.

The library was made by the immunoSEQ multiplex PCR assay. A mixture of 60 forward primers for TCR Vbeta segments and 13 reverse primers for TCR Jbeta segments was used in the multiplex PCR. The CDR3 region of rearranged TCR beta genes was amplified from genomic DNA with a multiplex PCR assay. On the Illumina HiSeq System, the amplified TCR beta libraries were sequenced as 87-base-pair reads. As for how the authors treated the data: A later analysis tallied roughly 78 million unique TCR beta chains across the 666 repertoires, and around 9.9 million of those chains were shared by two or more donors. Raw reads were error-corrected and collapsed into unique sequences by a nearest-neighbor algorithm in which closely related sequences were merged to remove PCR and sequencing errors. To assign V, D and J gene segments, CDR3 sequences were aligned to IMGT reference sequences. For a sequence to be retained, a match of at least six nucleotides to both a V gene segment and a J gene segment was required. A rearrangement was called productive if the CDR3 had no stop codons and remained in frame with V and J, and every other rearrangement was called non-productive. CDR3 was defined according to IMGT convention as the region running from the second conserved V-encoded cysteine to the conserved J-encoded phenylalanine. The earlier analysis of 587 of the donors excluded any sequence lacking an unambiguous match to a single V gene segment. In an earlier analysis of 587 of the donors, V segments were called functional above 56.7% productive rearrangements and were called segregating when the between-donor standard deviation exceeded 5%. To diagnose cytomegalovirus status from the catalog of TCR beta chain sequences, a statistical classification framework was built. V and J gene assignment, in a later analysis, came from comparing TCR nucleotide sequences with IMGT/GENE-DB human TR gene sequences. A later analysis assigned CDR3 sequences and most-parsimonious VDJ recombination scenarios with the TCRdist pipeline. In a later analysis, each TCR beta chain was defined by its CDR3 amino acid sequence together with its V-gene family, and reads lacking a unique V-gene family were excluded. A later analysis removed nearly 600 highly shared, low-generation-probability nucleotide sequences to deal with suspected cross-contamination and a sequencing artifact. In a later analysis, a clonal expansion index was calculated for each public chain from normalized within-repertoire ranks of inferred template counts. In a later analysis, generation probabilities were computed with a VDJ recombination model fitted to out-of-frame rearrangements, and the resulting probabilities were checked against IGoR. In a later analysis, TCR-TCR, TCR-HLA and TCR-CMV co-occurrence was scored with hypergeometric tests, and a repertoire-size bias correction was applied to TCR pairs. In a later analysis, false discovery rates were estimated by permuting HLA or CMV assignments 20 times. In a later analysis, co-occurring TCRs were grouped using DBSCAN, with TCRdist sequence similarity added in when clustering inside HLA-allele-positive subsets. Repertoires with fewer than 30,000 or more than 120,000 public chains were left out of co-occurrence clustering, as were several repertoires with anomalous nucleotide sharing. Drawn from immuneACCESS, this table holds only the in-frame rearrangements with V and J called that TCRdb kept. Clones are partly lost; checked studies trace under half to an unresolved V gene and leave the rest unexplained. The DNA was the basis for D and trimming; V, J and clone size are from that table. The sample yields approximately 170,000 clones; around two thirds were counted once. The top ten constitute over 2.5% of the sample.

Notes on this clone: Its cognate antigen has yet to be identified. One end of the junction does not line up with germline, which may come from a read error.

As encoded in the germline V gene (reference sequence), CDR1 is SEHNR while CDR2 is FQNEAQ. The CDR3 contains 16 residues, cysteine and phenylalanine counted. The entry retains the CDR3 DNA only, 48 bases that are in frame from base 1. The investigation overall reported the following: Because counts were too low, about 15 rarely observed V segments, including chromosome 9 orphons, were left out of the earlier analysis of roughly 600 of the donors. In the study, around 150 TCR beta chains were listed as associated with cytomegalovirus. Assigning TCR associations to individual alleles was difficult when HLA alleles, especially DR and DQ, strongly co-occurred. The classifier was reported to diagnose cytomegalovirus status with high specificity and sensitivity in both the original cohort and the validation cohort. In a later analysis, HLA-associated TCR beta chains were found to be more clonally expanded and to have lower generation probabilities than equally common non-associated chains. In a later analysis, several top co-occurrence clusters were reported to appear linked to parvovirus B19, influenza, CMV and Epstein-Barr virus. Because some donors lacked HLA typing at each locus, the association tests relied only on the typed subset. Some IMGT-functional V segments, including TRBV6-2 and TRBV6-3, could not be told apart with the 87-base-pair reads, so those segments were excluded. According to a later analysis, most CMV-associated TCR beta chains appeared to be HLA-restricted, and the HLA associations seemed to be driven largely by CMV exposure. The only immune exposure information available for the cohort was CMV serostatus. V-gene and J-gene trimming of TCR beta chains was associated with a missense DCLRE1C variant in a later genetic analysis, and the association was replicated in an independent cohort. A cluster of highly shared sequence variants was judged likely to be a technical artifact of the sequencing pipeline. A further reported finding was that TCR beta sequences accurately predicted the HLA-A and HLA-B alleles for most subjects in the first cohort. Across donors, most TCR sequences were observed very rarely, whereas some public TCRs were present in many individuals. This cohort had only TCR beta chains sequenced, and the lack of alpha or paired-chain data limited which features could be detected. It was suggested by the authors that the approach could potentially be generalized to other disease states and immunological phenotypes. In vitro tests confirmed that three of the cytomegalovirus-associated TCR beta chains recognize cytomegalovirus antigens. Correlated functional status among segregating V segments might reflect linkage disequilibrium, but an unknown experimental factor could not be ruled out. The presence/absence analyses assumed that sequencing depth was roughly uniform across donors, and that assumption may not be true. In a later analysis, TCR association rates were found to vary across HLA loci, with the most associated TCRs seen for DRB1 alleles and the fewest for HLA-C alleles. An earlier analysis of approximately 530 of the donors showed that most TCR beta V segments appeared in productive rearrangements either about 90% or about 30% of the time, which broadly matched IMGT annotations. A later genetic analysis reported fewer N-insertions in productive TCRs among donors in an Asian-associated ancestry cluster than the roughly 700-donor mean. A later analysis associated about 17,000 TCR beta sequences with specific HLA alleles at a false discovery rate of 0.05.

The cohort was made up of under 800 healthy bone marrow donors. Cohort members were all nominally healthy when sampled, although unrecorded immune exposures were likely present. The donor was CMV seronegative and was included in the group of several hundred seronegative cohort members. Every donor gave a peripheral blood sample, and the peripheral blood mononuclear cells from that sample were used for TCR beta sequencing. The Qiagen DNeasy Blood Extraction Kit was used to extract genomic DNA from the blood cell samples. This chain is built from TRBV7-9 and TRBJ2-1, with 9 central nucleotides matching TRBD2. This TCR was recovered from a man aged 35 to 55 in good health and CMV-seronegative. The sample consisted of PBMCs. The CDR3 in this case is CSSSLASGGRANEQFF. The nucleotide sequence is given as TGTTCCAGCAGCTTAGCGTCCGGCGGGAGGGCCAATGAGCAGTTCTTC.